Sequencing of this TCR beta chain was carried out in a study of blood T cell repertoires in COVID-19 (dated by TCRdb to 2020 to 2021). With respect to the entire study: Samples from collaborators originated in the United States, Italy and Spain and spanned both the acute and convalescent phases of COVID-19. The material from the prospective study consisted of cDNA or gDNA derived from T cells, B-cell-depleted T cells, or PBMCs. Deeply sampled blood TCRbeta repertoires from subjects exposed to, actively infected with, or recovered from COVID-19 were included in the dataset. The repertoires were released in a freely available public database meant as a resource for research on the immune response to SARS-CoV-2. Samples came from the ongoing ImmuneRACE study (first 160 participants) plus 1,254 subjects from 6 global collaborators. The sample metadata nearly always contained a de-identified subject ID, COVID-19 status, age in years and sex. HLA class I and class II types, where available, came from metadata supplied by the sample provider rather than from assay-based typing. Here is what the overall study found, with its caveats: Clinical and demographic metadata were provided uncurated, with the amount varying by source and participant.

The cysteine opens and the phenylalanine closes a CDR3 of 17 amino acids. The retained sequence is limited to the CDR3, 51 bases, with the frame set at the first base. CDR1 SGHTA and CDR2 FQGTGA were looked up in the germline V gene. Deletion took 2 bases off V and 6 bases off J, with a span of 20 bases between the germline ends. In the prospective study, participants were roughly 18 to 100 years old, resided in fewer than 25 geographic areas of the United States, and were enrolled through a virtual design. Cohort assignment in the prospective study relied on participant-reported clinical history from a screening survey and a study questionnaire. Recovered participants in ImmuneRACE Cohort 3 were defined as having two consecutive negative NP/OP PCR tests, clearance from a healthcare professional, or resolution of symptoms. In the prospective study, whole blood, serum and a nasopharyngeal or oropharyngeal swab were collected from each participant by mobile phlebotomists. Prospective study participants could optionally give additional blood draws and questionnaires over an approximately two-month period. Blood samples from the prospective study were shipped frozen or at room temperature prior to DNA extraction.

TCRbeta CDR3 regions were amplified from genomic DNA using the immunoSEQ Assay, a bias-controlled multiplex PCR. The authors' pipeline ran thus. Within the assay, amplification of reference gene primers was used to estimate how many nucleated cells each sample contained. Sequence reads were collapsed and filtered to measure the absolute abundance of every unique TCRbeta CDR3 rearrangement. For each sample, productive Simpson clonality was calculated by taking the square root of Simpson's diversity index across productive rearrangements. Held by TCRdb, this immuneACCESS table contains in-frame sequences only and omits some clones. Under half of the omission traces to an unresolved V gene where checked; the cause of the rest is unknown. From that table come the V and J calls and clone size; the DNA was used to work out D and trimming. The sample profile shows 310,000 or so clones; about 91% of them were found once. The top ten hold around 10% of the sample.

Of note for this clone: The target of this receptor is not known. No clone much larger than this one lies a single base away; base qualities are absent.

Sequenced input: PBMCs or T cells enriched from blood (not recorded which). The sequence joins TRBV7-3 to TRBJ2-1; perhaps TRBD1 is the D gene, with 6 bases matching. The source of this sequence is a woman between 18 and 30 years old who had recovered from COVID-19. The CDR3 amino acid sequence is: CASSLDPLSRGGNEQFF. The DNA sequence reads TGTGCCAGCAGCTTAGATCCCCTTAGCCGAGGGGGCAATGAGCAGTTCTTC.